The subject of this entry is one TCR beta chain. The specificity of this receptor is unknown. No quality values exist for individual bases; no much larger clone is one base distant. V drops 5 bases and J drops 3 bases, leaving 8 bases in between. The germline V gene (reference sequence) provides CDR1 SEHNR and CDR2 FQNEAQ. Spanning cysteine to phenylalanine, the CDR3 consists of 13 amino acids. Here the CDR3 DNA is all that survives: 39 bases in frame from base 1. Patients with autoimmune disease history or receiving systemic immunosuppression were excluded from the trial. Peripheral blood for TCR sequencing was drawn from every dose cohort at baseline, at cycle 4 day 1 and at cycle 7 day 1. The samples were drawn from a first-in-human, open-label, multicenter phase I dose-escalation trial of ivuxolimab. Adults with locally advanced or metastatic melanoma, renal cell, hepatocellular, or head and neck squamous cell carcinoma were enrolled in the trial. Before TCR sequencing, CD4+ T cells and CD8+ T cells were sorted from peripheral blood as separate populations.

The record originates from a study of OX40 agonist ivuxolimab in advanced cancers. Background on the whole study: The costimulatory receptor OX40 (CD134) was targeted by ivuxolimab, a fully human IgG2 agonistic monoclonal antibody. Intravenous ivuxolimab was administered to patients every 2 weeks at six dose levels: 0.01, 0.1, 0.3, 1.5, 3 and 10 mg/kg. Prior anti-PD-1, anti-PD-L1 or anti-CTLA-4 therapy was permitted, and less than 45% of dose-escalation patients had received checkpoint inhibitors. The paper reports the monotherapy dose-escalation portion (N of about 50 patients) of the phase I ivuxolimab trial. Of the approximately 54 patients in dose escalation, about 20 had hepatocellular carcinoma, some 15 had melanoma, 9 had renal cell carcinoma and 9 had head and neck cancer. In the dose-escalation cohort, around four fifths of patients were male, and the mean age was 60 years with a range of about 20 to 90. The purpose of peripheral TCRbeta sequencing was to test whether ivuxolimab changed TCR sequence diversity and led to clonal T-cell expansion. Partial responses occurred in three dose-escalation patients, of whom one had hepatocellular carcinoma and two had cutaneous melanoma. On the study overall, not on this receptor specifically: In partial responders in the 0.1-3.0 mg/kg groups, normalized peripheral clonal expansion was found to be among the lowest, especially among CD8+ T cells. Which antigens the clonally expanded peripheral T cells were specific for was not determined. Low levels of normalized T-cell clonal expansion were also seen in some nonresponding patients. After ivuxolimab, more expanded clones were found on average in CD8+ T cells than in CD4+ T cells. At doses of 0.1 to 3.0 mg/kg, clonal expansion of both CD4+ and CD8+ T cells in blood was seen between baseline and week 6.

For sequencing of the TCRbeta CDR3 region, genomic DNA was extracted from the sorted cells. The immunoSEQ Assay was used to sequence the TCRbeta CDR3 regions. Imported from immuneACCESS, the table was reduced by TCRdb to in-frame sequences with V and J called. These copies leave out some clones; in studies compared against another copy, an unresolved V gene accounts for under half, and the cause of the remainder is not known. Recorded for this sample are 90,000 to 150,000 clones; 75% to 90% of them occurred a single time. The ten largest clonotypes hold around 0.57% of the sample. The sequence is built from TRBV7-9 and TRBJ1-5, with a weak D call of TRBD1 (6 bases match). Material: CD4+ or CD8+ T cells sorted from blood, obtained in a trial of the OX40 agonist ivuxolimab. The sequence derives from an adult with an advanced solid tumor such as melanoma, head and neck, liver or kidney cancer. This receptor carries the CDR3 CASSGQPNQPQHF. The DNA is TGTGCCAGCAGCGGACAGCCCAATCAGCCCCAGCATTTT.